The 7 T cell receptor beta chains below all came from one sample that was sequenced in a study of identical twins. One entry per CDR3 protein results from TCRdb running MiXCR on the 5' RACE reads. The sample carries 200,000 to 250,000 distinct CDR3 sequences, over 9.5% recorded once. Specimen: memory T cells sorted from blood. These receptors all come from a man aged 45-60 years in good health.

This clonotype has a count of ten or more. V and J are TRBV7-2 and TRBJ2-1; maybe TRBD2 (6 bases). The germline gives CDR1 SGHTA, CDR2 FQGNSA. Deletions cut 1 base from V and 7 bases from J, with 14 bases between. The CDR3 totals 15 residues. CDR3 region: CASSLGGEVRNEQFF. DNA for the CDR3: TGTGCCAGCAGCTTAGGCGGGGAGGTCCGAAATGAGCAGTTCTTC.

This chain connects TRBV11-1 to TRBJ2-5, with D possibly matching TRBD2 (6 bases). Germline CDR1 SGHAT, CDR2 FQDESV (reference sequence). Trimming pared 1 base from V and 5 bases from J, leaving 11 bases between. CDR3 length: 14 residues. The chain's CDR3 is CASSLEILAETQYF. The DNA of the CDR3 is TGTGCCAGCAGCTTAGAGATTCTAGCGGAGACCCAGTACTTC.

The CDR3 DNA follows: TGCAGTGCTAGAGTGATGGCTAGCGGGGTTGAGCAGTACTTC. This sequence encodes CSARVMASGVEQYF. The rearrangement links TRBV20-1 to TRBJ2-7, with 9 bases that match TRBD2. CDR3 length: 14 residues. Germline-derived CDR1 and CDR2 are DFQATT and SNEGSKA (reference sequence). V lost 1 base, J lost 7 bases, and 8 bases stayed unmatched.

V usage is TRBV6-5 and J usage is TRBJ2-7, with D unclear. V dropped 0 bases and J dropped 4 bases, with 16 bases sitting between them. The CDR3 length is 16 residues. Germline CDR1 reads MNHEY; CDR2 reads SVGAGI. CDR3 protein: CASSYSGMGFRYEQYF. The CDR3 bases are TGTGCCAGCAGTTACTCGGGGATGGGGTTCCGTTACGAGCAGTACTTC.

This clonotype occurred a few times. The chain is built from TRBV12-3 or TRBV12-4 and TRBJ2-7; D might be TRBD1 (6 bases). The CDR3 contains 15 residues. Between the trimmed V and J ends, which lost 5 bases and 5 bases, there was a span of 19 bases. The CDR3 sequence: CASSASLQGTNEQYF. CDR3 sequence (DNA): TGTGCCAGCAGTGCCTCCCTTCAGGGGACCAACGAGCAGTACTTC.

This clonotype was observed a handful of times. The chain links TRBV6-5 to TRBJ1-2; the D gene is possibly TRBD1 (5 bases). V was trimmed by 5 bases and J by 7 bases, leaving 11 bases between them. The CDR3 extends over 12 amino acids. Germline V gene data show CDR1 as MNHEY and CDR2 as SVGAGI. CDR3 nucleotides: TGTGCCAGCAGTACGCAGGGTAGTGGCTACACCTTC. It translates to CASSTQGSGYTF.

The sample holds a few counts of this clonotype. The chain uses TRBV4-1 and TRBJ1-5; possibly TRBD1 for D (5 bases). Germline V gene sequence: CDR1 MGHRA, CDR2 YSYEKL. CDR3 length: 18 residues. V lost 0 bases and J lost 0, with 15 bases in between. This chain's CDR3 is CASSQDILGLLSNQPQHF. The DNA of the CDR3 is TGCGCCAGCAGCCAAGATATACTGGGACTCCTTAGCAATCAGCCCCAGCATTTT.